The 2 T cell receptor beta chains in this list originate from one sample, sequenced in a study of shared clonotypes between healthy human individuals. The assay was immunoSEQ multiplex PCR, and TCRdb's table has in-frame clones only and misses some. Among around 700,000 clones listed, 73% were seen once. Sequenced: memory CD4+ T cells sorted from blood. Subset: CD45RA-negative fraction. The receptors derive from a woman aged 25 to 39 in good health.

The chain uses TRBV7-8 and TRBJ2-3; 12 nucleotides align to TRBD2. The CDR3 runs to 17 residues. V dropped 5 bases and J dropped 5; count of bases not matched to a gene: 11. CDR1 is SGHVS, CDR2 FQNEAQ, per germline. As DNA, the CDR3 is TGTGCCAGCAGCGCTAGACGACTAGCGGGAGAAGGAGATACGCAGTATTTT. Translating gives CASSARRLAGEGDTQYF.

V gene TRBV4-1 combines with J gene TRBJ1-3; D is unresolved. In germline, CDR1 is MGHRA, CDR2 YSYEKL. The CDR3 extends over 15 amino acids. V shed 2 bases and J shed 0 bases, with 8 bases lying between them. CDR3 amino acids: CASSQQKFSGNTIYF. The CDR3 coding sequence is TGCGCCAGCAGCCAACAAAAGTTCTCTGGAAACACCATATATTTT.